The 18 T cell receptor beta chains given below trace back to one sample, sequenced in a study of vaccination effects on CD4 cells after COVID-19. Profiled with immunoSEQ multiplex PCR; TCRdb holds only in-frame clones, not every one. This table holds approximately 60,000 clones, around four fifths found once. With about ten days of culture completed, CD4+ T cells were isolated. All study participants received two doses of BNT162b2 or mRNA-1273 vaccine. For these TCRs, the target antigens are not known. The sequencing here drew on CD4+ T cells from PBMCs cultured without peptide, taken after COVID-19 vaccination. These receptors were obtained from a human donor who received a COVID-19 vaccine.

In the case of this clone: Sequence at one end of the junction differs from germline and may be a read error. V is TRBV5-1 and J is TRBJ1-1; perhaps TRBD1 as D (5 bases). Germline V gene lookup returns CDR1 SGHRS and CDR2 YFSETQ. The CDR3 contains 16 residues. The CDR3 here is CASSLAGTLMNTEAFF. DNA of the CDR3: TGCGCCAGCAGTTTGGCCGGGACGCTAATGAACACTGAAGCTTTCTTT.

The CDR3 reads CASRRQFNTGELFF. CDR3 coding DNA: TGTGCCAGCAGGAGACAGTTTAACACCGGGGAGCTGTTTTTT. The chain uses TRBV7-6 and TRBJ2-2; weak D call: TRBD1 (5 bases). Trimming pared 6 bases from V and 2 bases from J, leaving 10 bases between. The CDR3 has 14 residues. Germline CDR1 SGHVS, CDR2 FNYEAQ.

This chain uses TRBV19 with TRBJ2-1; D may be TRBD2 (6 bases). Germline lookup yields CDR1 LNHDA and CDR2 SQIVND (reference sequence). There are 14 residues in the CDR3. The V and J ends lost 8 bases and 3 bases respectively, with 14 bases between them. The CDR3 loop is CASEGGIHYNEQFF. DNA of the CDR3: TGTGCCAGTGAAGGCGGGATACACTACAATGAGCAGTTCTTC.

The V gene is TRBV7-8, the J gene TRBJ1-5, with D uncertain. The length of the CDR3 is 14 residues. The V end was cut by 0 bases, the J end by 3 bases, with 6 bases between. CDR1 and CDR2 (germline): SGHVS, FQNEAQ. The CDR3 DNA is TGTGCCAGCAGCTTAGCTCCGATCAATCAGCCCCAGCATTTT. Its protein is CASSLAPINQPQHF.

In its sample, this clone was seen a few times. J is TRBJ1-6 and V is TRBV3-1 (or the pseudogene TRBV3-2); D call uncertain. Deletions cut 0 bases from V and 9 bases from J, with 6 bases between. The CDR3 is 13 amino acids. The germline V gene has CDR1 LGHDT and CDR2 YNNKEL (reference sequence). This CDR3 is CASSQEFSSPLHF. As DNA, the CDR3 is TGTGCCAGCAGCCAAGAGTTCAGTTCACCCCTCCACTTT.

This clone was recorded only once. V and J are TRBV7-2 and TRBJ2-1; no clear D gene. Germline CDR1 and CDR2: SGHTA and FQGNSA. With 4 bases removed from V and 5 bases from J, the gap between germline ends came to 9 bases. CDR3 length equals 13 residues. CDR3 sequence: CASSSINNNEQFF. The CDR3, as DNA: TGTGCCAGCAGCTCCATTAACAACAATGAGCAGTTCTTC.

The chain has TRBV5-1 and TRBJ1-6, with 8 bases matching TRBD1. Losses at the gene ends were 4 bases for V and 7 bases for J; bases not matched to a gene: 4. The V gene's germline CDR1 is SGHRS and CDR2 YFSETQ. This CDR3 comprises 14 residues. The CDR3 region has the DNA TGCGCCAGCAGCCAACAGGGGGAAAATTCACCCCTCCACTTT. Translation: CASSQQGENSPLHF.

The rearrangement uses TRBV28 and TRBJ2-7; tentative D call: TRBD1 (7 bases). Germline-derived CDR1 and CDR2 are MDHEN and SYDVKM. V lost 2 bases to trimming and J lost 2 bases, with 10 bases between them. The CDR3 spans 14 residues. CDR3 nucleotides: TGTGCCAGCAGTTTACAGGGGGGAGCCTACGAGCAGTACTTC. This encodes CASSLQGGAYEQYF. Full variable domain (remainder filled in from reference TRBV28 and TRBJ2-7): DVKVTQSSRYLVKRTGEKVFLECVQDMDHENMFWYRQDPGLGLRLIYFSYDVKMKEKGDIPEGYSVSREKKERFSLILESASTNQTSMYLCASSLQGGAYEQYFGPGTRLTVT.

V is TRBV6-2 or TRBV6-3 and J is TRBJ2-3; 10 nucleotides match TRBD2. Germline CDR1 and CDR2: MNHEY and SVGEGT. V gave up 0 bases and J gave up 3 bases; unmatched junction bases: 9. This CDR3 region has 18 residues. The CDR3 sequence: CASSYSGQSGGATDTQYF. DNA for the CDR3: TGTGCCAGCAGTTACTCGGGCCAAAGCGGGGGGGCAACAGATACGCAGTATTTT.

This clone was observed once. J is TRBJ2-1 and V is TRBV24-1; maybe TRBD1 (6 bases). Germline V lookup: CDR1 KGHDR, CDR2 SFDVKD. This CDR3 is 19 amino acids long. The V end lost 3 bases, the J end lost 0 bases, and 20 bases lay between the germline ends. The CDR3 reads CATSDSTGRDTHSYNEQFF. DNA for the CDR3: TGTGCCACCAGTGATAGCACAGGCCGGGACACCCACTCCTACAATGAGCAGTTCTTC.

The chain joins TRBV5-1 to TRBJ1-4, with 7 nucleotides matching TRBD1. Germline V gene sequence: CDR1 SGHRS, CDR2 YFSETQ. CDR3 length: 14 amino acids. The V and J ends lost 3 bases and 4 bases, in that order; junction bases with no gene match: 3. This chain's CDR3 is CASSSGTVNEKLFF. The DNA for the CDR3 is TGCGCCAGCAGCTCCGGGACAGTTAATGAAAAACTGTTTTTT.

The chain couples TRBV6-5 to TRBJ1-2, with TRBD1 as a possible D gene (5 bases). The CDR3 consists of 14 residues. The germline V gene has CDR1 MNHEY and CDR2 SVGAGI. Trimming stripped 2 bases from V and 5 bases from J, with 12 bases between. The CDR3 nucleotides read TGTGCCAGCAGTTACGGGGCAGGAGAATATGGCTACACCTTC. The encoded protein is CASSYGAGEYGYTF.

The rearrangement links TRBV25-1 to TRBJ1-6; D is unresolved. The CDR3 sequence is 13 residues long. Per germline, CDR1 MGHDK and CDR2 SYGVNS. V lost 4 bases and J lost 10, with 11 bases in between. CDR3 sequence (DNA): TGTGCCAGCAGTGCCTTATTCGGGTCACCCCTCCACTTT. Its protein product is CASSALFGSPLHF.

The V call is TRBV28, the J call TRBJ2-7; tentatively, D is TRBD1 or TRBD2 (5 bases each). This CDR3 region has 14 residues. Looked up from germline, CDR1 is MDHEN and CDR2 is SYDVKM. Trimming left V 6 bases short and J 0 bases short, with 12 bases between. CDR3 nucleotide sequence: TGTGCCAGCAGACCCGGGACGGGCTCCTACGAGCAGTACTTC. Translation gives CASRPGTGSYEQYF.

DNA of the CDR3: TGTGCCAGCAGCGAGAAGGGGGGAGGTACTAATGAAAAACTGTTTTTT. Its protein product is CASSEKGGGTNEKLFF. The J gene is TRBJ1-4, the V gene TRBV5-6; D may be TRBD1 (6 bases). This CDR3 comprises 16 residues. Germline V lookup: CDR1 SGHDT, CDR2 YYEEEE. V was clipped by 4 bases and J by 2 bases, with 15 bases between them.

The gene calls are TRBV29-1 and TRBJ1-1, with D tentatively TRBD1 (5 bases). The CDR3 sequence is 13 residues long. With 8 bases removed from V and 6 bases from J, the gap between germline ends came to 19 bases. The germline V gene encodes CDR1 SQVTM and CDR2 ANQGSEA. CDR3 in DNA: TGCAGCACCCTTCGGGGCAGGGCATCTGAAGCTTTCTTT. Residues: CSTLRGRASEAFF.

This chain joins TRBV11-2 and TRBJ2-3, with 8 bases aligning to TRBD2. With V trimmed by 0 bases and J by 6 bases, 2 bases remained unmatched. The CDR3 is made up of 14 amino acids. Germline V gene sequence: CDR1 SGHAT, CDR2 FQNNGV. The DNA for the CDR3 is TGTGCCAGCAGCTTAGAGCCTAGCGGGGATACGCAGTATTTT. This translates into CASSLEPSGDTQYF.

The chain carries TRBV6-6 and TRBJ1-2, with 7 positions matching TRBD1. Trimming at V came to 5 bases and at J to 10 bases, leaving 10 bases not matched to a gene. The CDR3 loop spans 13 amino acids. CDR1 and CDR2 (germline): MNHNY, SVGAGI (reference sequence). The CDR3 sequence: CASSDRVLEFYTF. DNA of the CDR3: TGTGCCAGCAGTGACAGGGTACTGGAATTCTACACCTTC.